The present T cell receptor beta chain was sequenced within a study of CD4 T cells in relation to SARS-CoV-2 and coronaviruses. Whole-study results and caveats: The cross-reactivity analysis covered only spike protein, not other viral proteins. Monoreactive clones expanded significantly more to SARS-CoV-2 than crossreactive clones did.

The CDR3 totals 16 residues. The V gene lost 5 bases and the J gene lost 0 bases, with 14 bases spanning the gap. Germline-derived CDR1 and CDR2 are LNHDA and SQIVND (reference sequence). Assay: immunoSEQ multiplex PCR; the TCRdb copy retains only in-frame clones and omits some. The repertoire holds more than 55,000 clones, 86% seen once, with around 1.5% in the top ten. The unexposed donors gave CD4+ T cells in about 2011-2018, prior to COVID-19. On this clone: What it recognizes is unknown.

Sequenced input: memory CD4+ T cells from PBMCs. V is TRBV19 and J is TRBJ1-5, with D possibly TRBD1 on 5 matching bases. The clonotype originates from a human donor in good health. The CDR3 DNA follows: TGTGCCAGTAGTTCTACGACAGTATCTAGCAATCAGCCCCAGCATTTT. Residues: CASSSTTVSSNQPQHF.